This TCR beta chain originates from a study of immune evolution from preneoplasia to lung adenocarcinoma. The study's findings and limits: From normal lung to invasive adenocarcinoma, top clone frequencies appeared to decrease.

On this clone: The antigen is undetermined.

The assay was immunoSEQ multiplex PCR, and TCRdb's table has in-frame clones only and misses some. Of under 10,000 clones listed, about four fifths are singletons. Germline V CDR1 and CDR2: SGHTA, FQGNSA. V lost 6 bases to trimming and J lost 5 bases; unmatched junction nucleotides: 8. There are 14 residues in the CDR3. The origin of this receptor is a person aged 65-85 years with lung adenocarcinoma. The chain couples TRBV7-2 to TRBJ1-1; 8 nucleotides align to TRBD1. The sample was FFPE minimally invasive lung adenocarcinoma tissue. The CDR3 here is CASRRQGRGTEAFF. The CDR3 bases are TGTGCCAGCAGAAGACAGGGGAGAGGGACTGAAGCTTTCTTT.